The present T cell receptor (beta chain) was sequenced within a study of blood T cell repertoires in COVID-19. Whole-study context: Acute and convalescent COVID-19 samples came from the United States, Italy and Spain.

Germline CDR1 and CDR2: SEHNR and FQNEAQ (reference sequence). The CDR3 totals 12 residues. Trimming cost V 8 bases and J 3 bases, with 10 bases left between them. Source study methods: Estimation of nucleated cell counts was performed using reference gene primer amplification. The method was immunoSEQ multiplex PCR; TCRdb's version includes in-frame clones alone and lacks a portion of them. V and J calls and clone size are as listed in that table; D and trimming were resolved from the DNA. The sample lists roughly 260,000 clones; around 90% were seen once. Residents of 24 US areas, aged roughly 18 to 89 years, made up the participants. Grouping used clinical history reported by participants in a survey and questionnaire.

The specimen sequenced was PBMCs or T cells enriched from blood (not recorded which). The chain has TRBV7-9 and TRBJ1-1; the D is unclear. The clonotype comes from a human donor in a cohort exposed to, infected with or recovered from COVID-19 (not recorded which). The donor label of this sample is uncertain. This CDR3 is CASSQRDTEAFF. For the CDR3, the DNA is TGTGCCAGCTCACAGAGGGACACTGAAGCTTTCTTT. The full variable domain, rest sourced from reference TRBV7-9 and TRBJ1-1, is DTGVSQNPRHKITKRGQNVTFRCDPISEHNRLYWYRQTLGQGPEFLTYFQNEAQLEKSRLLSDRFSAERPKGSFSTLEIQRTEQGDSAMYLCASSQRDTEAFFGQGTRLTVV.